This paragraph covers one T cell receptor beta chain sequence. The data are from a study of blood T cells in healthy people across ages. The use of a sample-barcoded 5' primer and a J-beta primer mix characterized a second PCR of about 6 to 11 cycles. MiXCR, applied by TCRdb to the 5' RACE reads, yields one record per CDR3 protein. The table has approximately 800,000 distinct CDR3 sequences, 58% seen once. The CDR3 is 15 residues long. Germline values: CDR1 MNHEY, CDR2 SMNVEV (reference sequence). They isolated at least 6.5 million PBMCs from each sample. The sample comprised blood. The clonotype comes from a young man in good health. V usage is TRBV27 and J usage is TRBJ2-4, with TRBD2 identical over 11 bases. The end of the DNA aligns better with TRBJ2-7, so the J call may be wrong. CDR3 loop: CASTPLAGAGYEQYF. DNA of the CDR3: TGTGCCAGCACCCCACTAGCGGGAGCTGGGTACGAGCAGTACTTC.